A selection of T cell receptor beta chains follows, all from one sample in a study of cytomegalovirus exposure and HLA in healthy donors. The data were produced by immunoSEQ multiplex PCR, yet TCRdb's version contains in-frame clones alone and is incomplete. The sample lists 150,000 or so clones; over 80% were seen once. The specimen sequenced was PBMCs. The source of these receptors is a male donor in good health and CMV-seropositive. CDR3s include the opening cysteine and the closing phenylalanine or tryptophan. The D gene is left open where the match is weak. The size of a clone is reported for some rows only, either as once, few or many, or as a class for expanded clones.

CDR3aa | CDR3nt | d_gene | abundance | j_gene | v_gene
CAWTAGHNQPQHF | TGTGCCTGGACGGCAGGGCACAATCAGCCCCAGCATTTT | - | - | TRBJ1-5 | TRBV30
CASSQLGVGAKNIQYF | TGTGCCAGCAGCCAACTCGGGGTGGGAGCCAAAAACATTCAGTACTTC | - | few | TRBJ2-4 | TRBV5-5
CSSSSRDSRYEQYF | TGTTCCAGCAGCTCCCGGGACAGTCGCTACGAGCAGTACTTC | TRBD1 | - | TRBJ2-7 | TRBV7-9
CAWTGGLSGNTIYF | TGTGCCTGGACAGGGGGTCTTTCTGGAAACACCATATATTTT | TRBD1 | - | TRBJ1-3 | TRBV30
CASSESGKTDEQYF | TGTGCCAGCAGTGAGAGCGGGAAGACTGACGAGCAGTACTTC | TRBD2 | - | TRBJ2-7 | TRBV28
CASSALTSGEGNEQFF | TGTGCCAGCAGTGCCCTGACTAGCGGGGAGGGGAATGAGCAGTTCTTC | TRBD2 | - | TRBJ2-1 | TRBV6-1
CASSFGQSLTNEQFF | TGTGCCAGCAGTTTCGGACAGAGTTTAACCAATGAGCAGTTCTTC | - | few | TRBJ2-1 | TRBV27
CASSLNSYEQYF | TGTGCCAGCAGCCTCAACAGCTACGAGCAGTACTTC | - | - | TRBJ2-7 | TRBV13
CASSAERGRVNTEAFF | TGTGCCAGCAGCGCAGAGCGGGGACGGGTGAACACTGAAGCTTTCTTT | - | few | TRBJ1-1 | TRBV9
CASSSTGIGNTIYF | TGTGCCAGCAGCTCTACAGGGATTGGAAACACCATATATTTT | - | - | TRBJ1-3 | TRBV5-6
CASSASDSQETQYF | TGTGCCAGCAGCGCCTCGGACAGCCAAGAGACCCAGTACTTC | - | - | TRBJ2-5 | TRBV9
CASLPLAGGYEQYF | TGTGCCAGCCTACCTCTAGCGGGAGGTTACGAGCAGTACTTC | TRBD2 | - | TRBJ2-7 | TRBV6-5
CASSPGRQGDGGNQPQHF | TGTGCCAGCAGCCCAGGAAGACAGGGGGATGGTGGCAATCAGCCCCAGCATTTT | TRBD1 | - | TRBJ1-5 | TRBV7-9
CASRREMGYEQYF | TGTGCCAGCAGGAGGGAGATGGGCTACGAGCAGTACTTC | - | - | TRBJ2-7 | TRBV28
CASSFLSGSSYEQYF | TGTGCCAGCAGTTTCCTTAGCGGGAGCTCCTACGAGCAGTACTTC | TRBD2 | - | TRBJ2-7 | TRBV27
CASIGGNEQFF | TGTGCCAGCATCGGGGGCAATGAGCAGTTCTTC | - | - | TRBJ2-1 | TRBV27
CASSLLPGTYNEQFF | TGTGCCAGCAGCTTACTACCGGGGACCTACAATGAGCAGTTCTTC | - | - | TRBJ2-1 | TRBV7-6
CASRGTANNSPLHF | TGTGCCAGCAGAGGGACAGCGAATAATTCACCCCTCCACTTT | TRBD1 | - | TRBJ1-6 | TRBV2
CASSLHTGQGINEQYF | TGTGCCAGCAGTTTACATACGGGACAGGGTATTAACGAGCAGTACTTC | TRBD1 | - | TRBJ2-7 | TRBV28
CASGKLWYEQYF | TGTGCCAGCGGCAAGTTATGGTACGAGCAGTACTTC | - | - | TRBJ2-7 | TRBV11-1
CASSLRGIGTDTQYF | TGTGCCAGCAGCCTAAGGGGCATCGGCACAGATACGCAGTATTTT | - | - | TRBJ2-3 | TRBV11-3
CASSRDQAGIMNTEAFF | TGTGCCAGCAGCCGAGATCAGGCAGGGATAATGAACACTGAAGCTTTCTTT | - | - | TRBJ1-1 | TRBV27
CASSTGTGVRWPFF | TGTGCCAGCAGCACCGGGACAGGGGTAAGGTGGCCGTTCTTC | TRBD1 | - | TRBJ2-1 | TRBV7-9
CSVPGTSGTVTGELFF | TGCAGCGTCCCCGGGACTAGCGGGACAGTCACCGGGGAGCTGTTTTTT | TRBD2 | - | TRBJ2-2 | TRBV29-1
CASSLVASGTEETQYF | TGTGCCAGCAGCTTAGTTGCTAGCGGTACAGAAGAGACCCAGTACTTC | TRBD2 | - | TRBJ2-5 | TRBV13